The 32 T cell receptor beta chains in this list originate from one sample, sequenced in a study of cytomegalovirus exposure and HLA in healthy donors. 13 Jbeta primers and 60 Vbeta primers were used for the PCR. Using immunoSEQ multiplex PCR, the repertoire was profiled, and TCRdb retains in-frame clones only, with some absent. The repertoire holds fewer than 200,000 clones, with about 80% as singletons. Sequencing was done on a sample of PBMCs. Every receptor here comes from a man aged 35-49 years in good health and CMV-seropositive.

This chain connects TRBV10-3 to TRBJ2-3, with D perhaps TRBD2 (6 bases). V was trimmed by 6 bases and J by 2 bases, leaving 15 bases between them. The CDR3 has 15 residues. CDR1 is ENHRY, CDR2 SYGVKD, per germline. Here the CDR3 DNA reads TGTGCCATCAGCCCTGGGCGGGGCGACACAGATACGCAGTATTTT. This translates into CAISPGRGDTDTQYF.

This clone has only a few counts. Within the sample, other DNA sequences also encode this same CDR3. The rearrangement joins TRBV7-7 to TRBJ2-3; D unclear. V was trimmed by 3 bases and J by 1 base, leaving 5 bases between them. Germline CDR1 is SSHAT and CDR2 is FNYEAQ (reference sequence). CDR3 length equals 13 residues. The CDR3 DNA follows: TGTGCCAGCAGCTTCACGGGCACAGATACGCAGTATTTT. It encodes CASSFTGTDTQYF.

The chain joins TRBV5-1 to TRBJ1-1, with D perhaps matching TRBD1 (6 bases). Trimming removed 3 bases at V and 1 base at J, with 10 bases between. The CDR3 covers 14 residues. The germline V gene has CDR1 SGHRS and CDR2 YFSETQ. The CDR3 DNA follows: TGCGCCAGCAGCTACGGACAGACGAACACTGAAGCTTTCTTT. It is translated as CASSYGQTNTEAFF.

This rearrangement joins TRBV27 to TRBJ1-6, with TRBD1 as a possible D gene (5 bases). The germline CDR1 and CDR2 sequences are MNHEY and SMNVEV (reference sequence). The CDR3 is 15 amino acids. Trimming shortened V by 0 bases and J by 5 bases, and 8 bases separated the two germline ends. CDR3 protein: CASSLSGVNNSPLHF. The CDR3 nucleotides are TGTGCCAGCAGTTTATCAGGGGTCAATAATTCACCCCTCCACTTT.

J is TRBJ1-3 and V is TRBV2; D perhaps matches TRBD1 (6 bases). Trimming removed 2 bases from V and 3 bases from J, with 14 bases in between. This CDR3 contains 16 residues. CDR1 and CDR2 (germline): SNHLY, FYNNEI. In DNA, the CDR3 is TGTGCCAGCAGTGAAAAGTCCAGGGGTTATGGAAACACCATATATTTT. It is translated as CASSEKSRGYGNTIYF.

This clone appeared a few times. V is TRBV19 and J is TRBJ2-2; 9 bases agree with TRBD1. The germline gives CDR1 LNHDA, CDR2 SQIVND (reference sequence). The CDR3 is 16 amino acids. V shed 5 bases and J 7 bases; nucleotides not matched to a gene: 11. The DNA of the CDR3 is TGTGCCAGTAGTTTACCCGGGACAGGGAAAGGCGGGGAGCTGTTTTTT. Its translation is CASSLPGTGKGGELFF. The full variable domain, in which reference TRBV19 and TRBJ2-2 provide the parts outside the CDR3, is DGGITQSPKYLFRKEGQNVTLSCEQNLNHDAMYWYRQDPGQGLRLIYYSQIVNDFQKGDIAEGYSVSREKKESFPLTVTSAQKNPTAFYLCASSLPGTGKGGELFFGEGSRLTVL.

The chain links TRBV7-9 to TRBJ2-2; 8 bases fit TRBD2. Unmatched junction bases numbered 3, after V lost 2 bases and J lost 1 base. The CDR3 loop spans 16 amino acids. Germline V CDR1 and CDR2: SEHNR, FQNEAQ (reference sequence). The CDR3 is CASSLMSGRNTGELFF. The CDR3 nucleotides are TGTGCCAGCAGCTTAATGAGCGGGAGGAACACCGGGGAGCTGTTTTTT.

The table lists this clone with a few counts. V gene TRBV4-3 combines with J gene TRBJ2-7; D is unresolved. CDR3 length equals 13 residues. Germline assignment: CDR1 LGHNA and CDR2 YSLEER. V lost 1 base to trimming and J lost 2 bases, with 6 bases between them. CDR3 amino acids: CASSQAGPYEQYF. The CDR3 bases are TGCGCCAGCAGCCAAGCAGGTCCCTACGAGCAGTACTTC.

The CDR3 DNA reads as TGTGCCAGCAGCCCGGGCCGAGGCAGGGGACATAATCAGCCCCAGCATTTT. Its protein is CASSPGRGRGHNQPQHF. V is TRBV7-2 and J is TRBJ1-5; a possible D gene is TRBD1 (6 bases). CDR1 is SGHTA, CDR2 FQGNSA, per germline. The CDR3 has 17 amino acids. Between the trimmed V and J ends, which lost 5 bases and 4 bases, there was a span of 21 bases.

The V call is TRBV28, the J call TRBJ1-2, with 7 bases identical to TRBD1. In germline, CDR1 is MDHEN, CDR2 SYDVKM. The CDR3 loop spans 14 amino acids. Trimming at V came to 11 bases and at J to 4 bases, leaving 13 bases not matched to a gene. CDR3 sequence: CAVRRDRGTYGYTF. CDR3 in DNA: TGTGCCGTCAGGCGGGACAGAGGCACCTATGGCTACACCTTC.

The CDR3 protein is CASSPGQGDGELFF. In nucleotides, the CDR3 is TGCGCCAGCAGCCCGGGACAGGGGGACGGGGAGCTGTTTTTT. The chain is built from TRBV5-1 and TRBJ2-2; the match to TRBD1 covers 11 bases. The germline V gene encodes CDR1 SGHRS and CDR2 YFSETQ. Germline trimming cut 4 bases from V and 7 bases from J; bases unmatched to any gene: 3. The CDR3 is 14 amino acids.

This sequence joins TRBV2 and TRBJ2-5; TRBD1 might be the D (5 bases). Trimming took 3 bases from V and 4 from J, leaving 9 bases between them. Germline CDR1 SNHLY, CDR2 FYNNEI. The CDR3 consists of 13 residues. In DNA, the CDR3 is TGTGCCAGCAGTGATAGGCAGGGAGAGACCCAGTACTTC. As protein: CASSDRQGETQYF.

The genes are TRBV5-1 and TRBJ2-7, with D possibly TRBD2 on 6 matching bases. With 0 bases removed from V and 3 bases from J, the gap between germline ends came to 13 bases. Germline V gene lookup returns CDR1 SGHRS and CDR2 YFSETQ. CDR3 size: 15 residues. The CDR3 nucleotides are TGCGCCAGCAGCTTGGAACCGGGACTGTTCTACGAGCAGTACTTC. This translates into CASSLEPGLFYEQYF.

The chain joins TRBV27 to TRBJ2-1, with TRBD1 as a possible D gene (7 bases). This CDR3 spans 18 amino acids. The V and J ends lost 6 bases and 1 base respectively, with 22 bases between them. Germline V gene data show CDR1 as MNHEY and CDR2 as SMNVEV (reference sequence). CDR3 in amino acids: CASRPGRNRGHSYNEQFF. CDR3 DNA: TGTGCCAGCAGACCTGGGAGGAACAGGGGCCATTCCTACAATGAGCAGTTCTTC.

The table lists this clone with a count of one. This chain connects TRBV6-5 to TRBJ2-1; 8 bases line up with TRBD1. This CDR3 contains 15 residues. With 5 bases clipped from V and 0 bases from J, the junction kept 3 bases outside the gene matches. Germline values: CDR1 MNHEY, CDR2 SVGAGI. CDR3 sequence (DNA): TGTGCCAGCAGTCTCGACAGGGGCTCCTACAATGAGCAGTTCTTC. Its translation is CASSLDRGSYNEQFF.

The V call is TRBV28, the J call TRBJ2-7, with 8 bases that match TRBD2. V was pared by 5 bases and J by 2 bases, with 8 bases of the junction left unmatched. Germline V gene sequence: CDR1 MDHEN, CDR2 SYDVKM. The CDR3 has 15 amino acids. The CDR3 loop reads CASSTAGALPYEQYF. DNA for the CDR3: TGTGCCAGCAGTACAGCGGGAGCGCTCCCCTACGAGCAGTACTTC.

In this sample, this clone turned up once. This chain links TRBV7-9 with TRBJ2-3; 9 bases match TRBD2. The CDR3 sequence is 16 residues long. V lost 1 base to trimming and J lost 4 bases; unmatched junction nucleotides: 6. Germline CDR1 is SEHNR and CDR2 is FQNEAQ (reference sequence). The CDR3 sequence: CASSLGSRGGPDTQYF. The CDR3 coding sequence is TGTGCCAGCAGCTTAGGGTCGCGGGGGGGCCCAGATACGCAGTATTTT.

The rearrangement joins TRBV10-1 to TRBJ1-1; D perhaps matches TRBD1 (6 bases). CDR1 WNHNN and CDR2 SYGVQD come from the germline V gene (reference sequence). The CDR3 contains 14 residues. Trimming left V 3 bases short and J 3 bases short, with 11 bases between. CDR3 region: CASSDTQGHTEAFF. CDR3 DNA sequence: TGCGCCAGCAGTGATACGCAGGGGCACACTGAAGCTTTCTTT.

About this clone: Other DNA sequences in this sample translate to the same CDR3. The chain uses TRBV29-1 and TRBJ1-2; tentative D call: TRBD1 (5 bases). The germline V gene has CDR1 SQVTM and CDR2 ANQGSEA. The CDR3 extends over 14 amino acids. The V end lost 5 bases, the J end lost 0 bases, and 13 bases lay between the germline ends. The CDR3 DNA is TGCAGCGTTCCTCGGACACCAGCTAACTATGGCTACACCTTC. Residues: CSVPRTPANYGYTF. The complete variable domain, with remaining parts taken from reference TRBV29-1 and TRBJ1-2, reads SAVISQKPSRDICQRGTSLTIQCQVDSQVTMMFWYRQQPGQSLTLIATANQGSEATYESGFVIDKFPISRPNLTFSTLTVSNMSPEDSSIYLCSVPRTPANYGYTFGSGTRLTVV.

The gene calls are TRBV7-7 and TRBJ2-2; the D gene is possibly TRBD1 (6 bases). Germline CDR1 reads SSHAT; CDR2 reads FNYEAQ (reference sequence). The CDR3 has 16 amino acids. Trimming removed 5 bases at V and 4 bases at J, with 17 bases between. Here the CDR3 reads CASSRWTARGTGELFF. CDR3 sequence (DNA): TGTGCCAGCAGCCGTTGGACAGCCCGGGGCACCGGGGAGCTGTTTTTT. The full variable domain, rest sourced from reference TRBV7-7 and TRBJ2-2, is GAGVSQSPRYKVTKRGQDVTLRCDPISSHATLYWYQQALGQGPEFLTYFNYEAQPDKSGLPSDRFSAERPEGSISTLTIQRTEQRDSAMYRCASSRWTARGTGELFFGEGSRLTVL.

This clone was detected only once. CDR3: CASSPTGFSETQYF. The CDR3 DNA follows: TGTGCCAGCAGCCCAACAGGGTTTTCAGAGACCCAGTACTTC. The J gene is TRBJ2-5, the V gene TRBV11-3; D is possibly TRBD1 (6 bases). The CDR3 contains 14 residues. Germline assignment: CDR1 SGHNT and CDR2 YENEEA. Between the trimmed V and J ends, which lost 5 bases and 4 bases, there was a span of 14 bases.

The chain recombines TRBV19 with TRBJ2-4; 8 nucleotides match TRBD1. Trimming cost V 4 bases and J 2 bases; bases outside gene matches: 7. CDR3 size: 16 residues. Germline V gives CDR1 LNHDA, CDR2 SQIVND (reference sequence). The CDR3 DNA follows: TGTGCCAGTAGTAGAAGGACAGGGTGGTCCAAAAACATTCAGTACTTC. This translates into CASSRRTGWSKNIQYF.

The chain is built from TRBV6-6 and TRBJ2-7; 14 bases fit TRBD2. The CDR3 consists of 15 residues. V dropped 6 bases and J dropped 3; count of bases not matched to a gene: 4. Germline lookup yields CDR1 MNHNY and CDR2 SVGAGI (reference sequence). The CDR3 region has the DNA TGTGCCAGCAGGTTCGGACTAGCGGGAGGCTACGAGCAGTACTTC. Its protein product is CASRFGLAGGYEQYF.

The CDR3 reads CASSPGDLNTEAFF. The CDR3 coding sequence is TGTGCCAGCAGTCCCGGAGATTTGAACACTGAAGCTTTCTTT. The chain combines TRBV28 with TRBJ1-1; D is uncertain. V was shortened by 5 bases and J by 0 bases, with 10 bases between the two germline ends. Germline V gene data show CDR1 as MDHEN and CDR2 as SYDVKM. The CDR3 covers 14 residues.

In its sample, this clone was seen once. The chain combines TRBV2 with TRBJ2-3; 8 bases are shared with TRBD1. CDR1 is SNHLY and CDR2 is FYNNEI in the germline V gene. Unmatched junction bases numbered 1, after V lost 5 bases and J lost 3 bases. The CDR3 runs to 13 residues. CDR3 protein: CASSRTGTDTQYF. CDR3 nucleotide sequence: TGTGCCAGCAGTAGGACAGGGACAGATACGCAGTATTTT. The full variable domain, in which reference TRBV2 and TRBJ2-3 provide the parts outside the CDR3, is EPEVTQTPSHQVTQMGQEVILRCVPISNHLYFYWYRQILGQKVEFLVSFYNNEISEKSEIFDDQFSVERPDGSNFTLKIRSTKLEDSAMYFCASSRTGTDTQYFGPGTRLTVL.

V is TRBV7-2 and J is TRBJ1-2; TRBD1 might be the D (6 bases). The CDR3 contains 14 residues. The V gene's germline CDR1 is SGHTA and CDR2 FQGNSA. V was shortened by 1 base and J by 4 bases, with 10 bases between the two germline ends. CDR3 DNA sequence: TGTGCCAGCAGCTTAGTGGTAGGGGGCTATGGCTACACCTTC. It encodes CASSLVVGGYGYTF.

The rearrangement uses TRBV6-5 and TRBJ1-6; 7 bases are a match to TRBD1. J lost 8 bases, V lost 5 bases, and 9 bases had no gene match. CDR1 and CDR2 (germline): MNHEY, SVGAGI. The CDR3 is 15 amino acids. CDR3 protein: CASSHNRGVDSPLHF. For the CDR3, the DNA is TGTGCCAGCAGTCACAACAGGGGAGTGGATTCACCCCTCCACTTT.

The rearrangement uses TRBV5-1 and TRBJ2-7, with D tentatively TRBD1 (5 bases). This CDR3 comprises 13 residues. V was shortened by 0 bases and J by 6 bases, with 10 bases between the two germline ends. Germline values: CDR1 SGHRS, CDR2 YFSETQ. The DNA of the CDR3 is TGCGCCAGCAGCTTGGGACAGATCGCCGAGCAGTACTTC. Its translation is CASSLGQIAEQYF.

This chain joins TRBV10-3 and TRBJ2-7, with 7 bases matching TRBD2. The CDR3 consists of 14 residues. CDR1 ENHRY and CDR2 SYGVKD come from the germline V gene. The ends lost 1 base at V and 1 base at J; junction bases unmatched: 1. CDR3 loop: CAISEWEGSYEQYF. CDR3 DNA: TGTGCCATCAGTGAGTGGGAGGGTTCCTACGAGCAGTACTTC.

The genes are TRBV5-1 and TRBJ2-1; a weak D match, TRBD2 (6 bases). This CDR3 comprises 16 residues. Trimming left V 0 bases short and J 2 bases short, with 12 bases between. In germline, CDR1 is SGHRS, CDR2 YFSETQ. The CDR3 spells CASSLARGATYNEQFF. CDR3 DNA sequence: TGCGCCAGCAGCTTGGCCCGCGGGGCTACCTACAATGAGCAGTTCTTC.

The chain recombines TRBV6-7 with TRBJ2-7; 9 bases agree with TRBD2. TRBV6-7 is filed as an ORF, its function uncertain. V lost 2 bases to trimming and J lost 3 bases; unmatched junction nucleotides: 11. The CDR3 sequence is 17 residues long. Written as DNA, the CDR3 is TGTGCCAGCAGTTACGTTGAGCTAGCGGGGCTGCTCTACGAGCAGTACTTC. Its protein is CASSYVELAGLLYEQYF.

The CDR3 spells CASSTGTVFPYEQYF. As DNA, the CDR3 is TGTGCCAGCAGCACTGGGACAGTTTTTCCCTACGAGCAGTACTTC. V and J are TRBV2 and TRBJ2-7; TRBD1 matches at 7 bases. CDR1 SNHLY and CDR2 FYNNEI come from the germline V gene. The CDR3 has 15 amino acids. The V and J ends lost 6 bases and 2 bases, in that order; junction bases with no gene match: 10.